This TCR beta chain was recorded in a study of molecular identifiers for immune sequencing clone quantification. Sorting captured naive CD8 T cells as CD8+CD4-CCR7+CD45RA+. Previously described methods and listed TCR primers were employed for the bulk TCR libraries. TCRdb used MiXCR to reprocess the PCR reads, holding one entry per CDR3 protein. The sample holds around 470,000 distinct CDR3 sequences; 20% to 25% are singletons and the top ten take around 0.84%. Worth noting for this clonotype: Its antigen is unidentified.

Broader study findings: Barcode sharing among identical TCR molecules could make large clones appear smaller. More than 98% of effector molecules, versus under 1% of naive-cell molecules, belonged to clones above 20 RNA copies.

Germline V gene sequence: CDR1 MNHEY, CDR2 SVGAGI. V was clipped by 2 bases and J by 5 bases; unmatched bases: 8. The CDR3 has 16 residues. This clonotype originated in a human donor in good health. Some libraries in this study had Jurkat cell RNA spiked in. The J gene is TRBJ2-3, the V gene TRBV6-5; 9 nucleotides align to TRBD2. Input material: naive CD8+ T cells from blood, with Jurkat cell RNA spiked in. Specified subset: FACS-sorted CD8+CD4-CCR7+CD45RA+ naive T cells. The CDR3 loop reads CASSYHAGLAQDTQYF. The CDR3 DNA reads as TGTGCCAGCAGTTACCACGCAGGACTAGCGCAAGATACGCAGTATTTT.